The 27 T cell receptor beta chains given below trace back to one sample, sequenced in a study of OX40 agonist ivuxolimab in advanced cancers. TCRdb's table, derived via immunoSEQ multiplex PCR, lists solely in-frame clones and lacks some. The sample consists of 70,000 to 90,000 clones, more than 85% of them appearing once. Sequenced here: CD4+ or CD8+ T cells sorted from blood, sampled in a trial of the OX40 agonist ivuxolimab. Receptors originate from an adult with an advanced solid tumor such as melanoma, head and neck, liver or kidney cancer.

The CDR3 spells CASRNRGRVNEQFF. DNA for the CDR3: TGTGCCAGCAGGAACAGGGGGCGCGTAAATGAGCAGTTCTTC. The V call is TRBV6-5, the J call TRBJ2-1; 9 bases fit TRBD1. Trimming cost V 6 bases and J 7 bases; bases outside gene matches: 7. CDR3 length equals 14 residues. Germline V CDR1 and CDR2: MNHEY, SVGAGI.

The CDR3 DNA is TGTGCCAGCACTCTGGACAGAAGTAGGGCTGAAGCTTTCTTT. The encoded protein is CASTLDRSRAEAFF. This rearrangement joins TRBV6-1 to TRBJ1-1; tentative D call: TRBD1 (6 bases). The V end lost 7 bases, the J end lost 6 bases, and 18 bases lay between the germline ends. The CDR3 totals 14 residues. CDR1 MNHNS and CDR2 SASEGT come from the germline V gene.

This chain links TRBV9 with TRBJ2-2; TRBD1 matches 7 bases. Per germline, CDR1 SGDLS and CDR2 YYNGEE. This CDR3 has 14 amino acids. Losses at the gene ends were 4 bases for V and 5 bases for J; bases not matched to a gene: 5. The CDR3, as DNA: TGTGCCAGCAGCCCCGGGACAGTTACCGGGGAGCTGTTTTTT. This encodes CASSPGTVTGELFF.

The chain employs TRBV9 and TRBJ1-2; D call uncertain. The CDR3 totals 15 residues. From germline, CDR1 is SGDLS and CDR2 YYNGEE. V was trimmed by 4 bases and J by 2 bases, leaving 15 bases between them. The CDR3 nucleotides read TGTGCCAGCAGCTTTAGAAGGGAATCCAACTATGGCTACACCTTC. The encoded protein is CASSFRRESNYGYTF.

The chain joins TRBV5-6 to TRBJ2-2; D may be TRBD2 (5 bases). The CDR3 is made up of 12 amino acids. Germline V gives CDR1 SGHDT, CDR2 YYEEEE. Trimming left V 6 bases short and J 6 bases short, with 9 bases between. The CDR3 protein is CASTRVPGELFF. CDR3 nucleotides: TGTGCCAGCACGAGGGTTCCCGGGGAGCTGTTTTTT.

The rearrangement uses TRBV7-9 and TRBJ1-5, with D possibly TRBD1 on 5 matching bases. The CDR3 has 16 residues. Germline V CDR1 and CDR2: SEHNR, FQNEAQ (reference sequence). V lost 6 bases to trimming and J lost 11 bases, with 26 bases between them. Here the CDR3 reads CASSSLTGWGPGAQHF. The CDR3 bases are TGTGCCAGCAGTTCCCTTACGGGCTGGGGACCGGGGGCCCAGCATTTT.

This chain joins TRBV30 and TRBJ2-7; D is possibly TRBD1 or TRBD2 (5 bases each). The ends were cut back, 5 bases at V and 2 bases at J, with 10 bases in the middle. Germline CDR1 reads GTSNPN; CDR2 reads SVGIG (reference sequence). CDR3 size: 12 residues. CDR3 region: CAWDEGTYEQYF. The CDR3 DNA follows: TGTGCCTGGGACGAGGGGACCTACGAGCAGTACTTC.

DNA for the CDR3: TGTGCCAGTAAGGTTGGTGGGGCCAACGTCCTGACTTTC. Protein product: CASKVGGANVLTF. The chain couples TRBV19 to TRBJ2-6; unclear D gene. The CDR3 has 13 amino acids. Germline CDR1 is LNHDA and CDR2 is SQIVND (reference sequence). Deletions cut 7 bases from V and 3 bases from J, with 7 bases between. The entire variable domain, with the rest obtained from reference TRBV19 and TRBJ2-6, is as follows: DGGITQSPKYLFRKEGQNVTLSCEQNLNHDAMYWYRQDPGQGLRLIYYSQIVNDFQKGDIAEGYSVSREKKESFPLTVTSAQKNPTAFYLCASKVGGANVLTFGAGSRLTVL.

V gene TRBV19 combines with J gene TRBJ2-1; TRBD2 agrees at 11 bases. The CDR3 has 13 residues. With V trimmed by 7 bases and J by 10 bases, 6 bases remained unmatched. Germline assignment: CDR1 LNHDA and CDR2 SQIVND (reference sequence). DNA of the CDR3: TGTGCCAGTAAGGCTAGCGGGAGGAGGGAGCAGTTCTTC. Translated, it gives CASKASGRREQFF. The full variable domain, its missing parts supplied by reference TRBV19 and TRBJ2-1, is DGGITQSPKYLFRKEGQNVTLSCEQNLNHDAMYWYRQDPGQGLRLIYYSQIVNDFQKGDIAEGYSVSREKKESFPLTVTSAQKNPTAFYLCASKASGRREQFFGPGTRLTVL.

CDR3 amino acids: CASSQTAGAYSNQPQHF. In DNA, the CDR3 is TGTGCCAGCAGTCAAACGGCAGGGGCTTATAGCAATCAGCCCCAGCATTTT. The chain carries TRBV28 and TRBJ1-5; perhaps TRBD1 as D (6 bases). Trimming left V 5 bases short and J 0 bases short, with 17 bases between. This CDR3 comprises 17 residues. The V gene's germline CDR1 is MDHEN and CDR2 SYDVKM.

The chain has TRBV19 and TRBJ2-1; TRBD1 is a possible D gene (6 bases). There are 15 residues in the CDR3. Trimming took 10 bases from V and 0 from J, leaving 16 bases between them. Germline CDR1 and CDR2: LNHDA and SQIVND (reference sequence). CDR3 DNA sequence: TGTGCCACTCGCCAGGGGTGGGACTCCTACAATGAGCAGTTCTTC. This codes for CATRQGWDSYNEQFF.

The chain has TRBV19 and TRBJ2-7; 12 nucleotides line up with TRBD2. The germline gives CDR1 LNHDA, CDR2 SQIVND (reference sequence). CDR3 length: 14 amino acids. J was trimmed by 4 bases and V by 7 bases; bases with no gene match: 5. CDR3 region: CASKLTSGSYEQYF. CDR3 bases: TGTGCCAGTAAGTTGACTAGCGGGAGTTACGAGCAGTACTTC.

The rearrangement uses TRBV7-8 and TRBJ1-3; D is unclear. The V gene's germline CDR1 is SGHVS and CDR2 FQNEAQ. CDR3 length equals 14 residues. V was cut by 1 base and J by 3 bases, with 7 bases left in between. This CDR3 is CASSLVESGNTIYF. The CDR3 DNA follows: TGTGCCAGCAGCTTAGTCGAAAGTGGAAACACCATATATTTT.

The rearrangement links TRBV7-2 to TRBJ1-5; a weak D match, TRBD1 (5 bases). Germline V gene data show CDR1 as SGHTA and CDR2 as FQGNSA. V lost 1 base and J lost 6, with 13 bases in between. The CDR3 extends over 15 amino acids. CDR3 sequence (DNA): TGTGCCAGCAGCTTAGATGGGCGGGGGACTCAGCCCCAGCATTTT. It specifies CASSLDGRGTQPQHF. Looking up the rest from reference TRBV7-2 and TRBJ1-5 gives the full variable domain: GAGVSQSPSNKVTEKGKDVELRCDPISGHTALYWYRQSLGQGLEFLIYFQGNSAPDKSGLPSDRFSAERTGGSVSTLTIQRTQQEDSAVYLCASSLDGRGTQPQHFGDGTRLSIL.

This clone was recorded once. The genes are TRBV14 and TRBJ1-2; maybe TRBD1 (5 bases). V lost 5 bases and J 8 bases, leaving 15 bases between the germline ends. The germline CDR1 and CDR2 sequences are SGHDN and FVKESK. The CDR3 runs to 13 residues. In DNA form, the CDR3 reads TGTGCCAGCAGCTACCGCTCCAGGGACGGCTACACCTTC. Translation gives CASSYRSRDGYTF.

The chain uses TRBV6-1 and TRBJ2-7; D is perhaps TRBD2 (5 bases). There are 16 residues in the CDR3. The germline gives CDR1 MNHNS, CDR2 SASEGT. V was pared by 1 base and J by 6 bases, with 19 bases between. CDR3 residues: CASSEGFGVEPPEQYF. As DNA, the CDR3 is TGTGCCAGCAGTGAAGGGTTCGGGGTCGAACCGCCCGAGCAGTACTTC.

The chain joins TRBV7-2 to TRBJ2-7; 10 bases map to TRBD1. Germline CDR1 and CDR2: SGHTA and FQGNSA. The CDR3 has 13 amino acids. With 4 bases clipped from V and 3 bases from J, the junction kept 0 bases outside the gene matches. The chain's CDR3 is CASSWTGGYEQYF. CDR3 DNA sequence: TGTGCCAGCAGCTGGACAGGGGGCTACGAGCAGTACTTC.

This chain uses TRBV28 with TRBJ1-5, with 9 bases aligning to TRBD1. Germline lookup yields CDR1 MDHEN and CDR2 SYDVKM. CDR3 length: 14 amino acids. Trimming at V came to 11 bases and at J to 2 bases, leaving 7 bases not matched to a gene. The CDR3 DNA sequence: TGTGCCTACAAGGGACAGGGCGGCAATCAGCCCCAGCATTTT. Translated, it gives CAYKGQGGNQPQHF. The entire variable domain, with the rest obtained from reference TRBV28 and TRBJ1-5, is as follows: DVKVTQSSRYLVKRTGEKVFLECVQDMDHENMFWYRQDPGLGLRLIYFSYDVKMKEKGDIPEGYSVSREKKERFSLILESASTNQTSMYLCAYKGQGGNQPQHFGDGTRLSIL.

This clone came up a few times. The chain is built from TRBV7-3 and TRBJ1-2; D is uncertain. Germline V CDR1 and CDR2: SGHTA, FQGTGA. The V and J ends lost 5 bases and 5 bases respectively, with 12 bases between them. The CDR3 length is 13 residues. CDR3 coding DNA: TGTGCCAGCAGCCCAGGACTCAATTATGGCTACACCTTC. Its translation: CASSPGLNYGYTF.

V is TRBV28 and J is TRBJ1-5; 9 nucleotides line up with TRBD1. The CDR3 is 13 residues long. V gave up 7 bases and J gave up 7 bases; unmatched junction bases: 5. CDR1 MDHEN and CDR2 SYDVKM come from the germline V gene. CDR3 residues: CASIATGGQPQHF. CDR3 DNA: TGTGCCAGCATCGCCACAGGGGGCCAGCCCCAGCATTTT.

V and J are TRBV6-1 and TRBJ2-2; D unclear. The CDR3 has 14 amino acids. V lost 7 bases, J lost 2 bases, and 11 bases lay in between. Looked up from germline, CDR1 is MNHNS and CDR2 is SASEGT. The CDR3 here is CASIKTFNTGELFF. Written as DNA, the CDR3 is TGTGCCAGCATCAAGACATTCAACACCGGGGAGCTGTTTTTT.

The chain carries TRBV9 and TRBJ2-1; 7 bases map to TRBD1. With 3 bases clipped from V and 16 bases from J, the junction kept 13 bases outside the gene matches. There are 13 residues in the CDR3. Germline CDR1 SGDLS, CDR2 YYNGEE. The CDR3 DNA is TGTGCCAGCAGCGCCGACAGGGAGACCACCCACTTCTTC. Translated: CASSADRETTHFF.

The chain joins TRBV6-5 to TRBJ1-2, with TRBD1 identical over 10 bases. V trimming: 5 bases; J trimming: 6 bases; junction bases outside the gene matches: 6. CDR1 is MNHEY and CDR2 is SVGAGI in the germline V gene. This CDR3 has 14 amino acids. CDR3 sequence (DNA): TGTGCCAGCAGTAAAGGGACAGGGGATGATGGCTACACCTTC. It codes for CASSKGTGDDGYTF.

The V and J genes are TRBV6-6 and TRBJ1-1; 7 positions match TRBD1. This CDR3 region has 13 residues. Trimming at V came to 4 bases and at J to 4 bases, leaving 3 bases not matched to a gene. CDR1 MNHNY and CDR2 SVGAGI come from the germline V gene (reference sequence). The CDR3 loop reads CASSFRDSTEAFF. The CDR3, as DNA: TGTGCCAGCAGTTTCCGGGACAGCACTGAAGCTTTCTTT.

The V and J genes are TRBV7-9 and TRBJ2-2, with D tentatively TRBD2 (7 bases). The V and J ends lost 6 bases and 0 bases respectively, with 11 bases between them. From germline, CDR1 is SEHNR and CDR2 FQNEAQ (reference sequence). CDR3 length: 15 residues. The CDR3 sequence is CASRLGGPNTGELFF. The CDR3 bases are TGTGCCAGCAGGCTGGGGGGGCCGAACACCGGGGAGCTGTTTTTT. The full variable domain, rest sourced from reference TRBV7-9 and TRBJ2-2, is DTGVSQNPRHKITKRGQNVTFRCDPISEHNRLYWYRQTLGQGPEFLTYFQNEAQLEKSRLLSDRFSAERPKGSFSTLEIQRTEQGDSAMYLCASRLGGPNTGELFFGEGSRLTVL.

This sequence joins TRBV7-3 and TRBJ2-2; D possibly corresponds to TRBD2 (6 bases). CDR3 length: 15 amino acids. The V gene lost 1 base and the J gene lost 7 bases, with 13 bases spanning the gap. Per germline, CDR1 SGHTA and CDR2 FQGTGA. The CDR3 spells CASSLKAGPGGELFF. CDR3 in DNA: TGTGCCAGCAGCTTAAAGGCGGGGCCGGGCGGGGAGCTGTTTTTT. The variable domain in full, completed from reference TRBV7-3 and TRBJ2-2, reads GAGVSQTPSNKVTEKGKYVELRCDPISGHTALYWYRQSLGQGPEFLIYFQGTGAADDSGLPNDRFFAVRPEGSVSTLKIQRTERGDSAVYLCASSLKAGPGGELFFGEGSRLTVL.

This chain joins TRBV5-1 and TRBJ1-1, with D perhaps matching TRBD1 (5 bases). Trimming removed 0 bases at V and 11 bases at J, with 20 bases between. CDR1 and CDR2 (germline): SGHRS, YFSETQ. The CDR3 contains 15 residues. CDR3 DNA sequence: TGCGCCAGCAGCTTGGCTTTTGGGACGTTTAGTAGGGCTTTCTTT. It translates to CASSLAFGTFSRAFF.